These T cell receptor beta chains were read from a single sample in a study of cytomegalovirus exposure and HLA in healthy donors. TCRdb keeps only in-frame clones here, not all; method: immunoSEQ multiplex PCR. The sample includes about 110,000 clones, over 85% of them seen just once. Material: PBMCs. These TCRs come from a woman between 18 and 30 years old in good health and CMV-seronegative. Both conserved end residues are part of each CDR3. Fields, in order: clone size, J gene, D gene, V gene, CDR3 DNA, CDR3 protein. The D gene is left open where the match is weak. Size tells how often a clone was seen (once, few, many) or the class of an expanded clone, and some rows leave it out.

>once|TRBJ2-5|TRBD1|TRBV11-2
TGTGCCAGCAGCTCGGTCCACAGGGGAGAGGAGACCCAGTACTTC
CASSSVHRGEETQYF
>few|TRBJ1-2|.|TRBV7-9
TGTGCCAGCAGCTTAGTCAGGGATCGGGGCTACACCTTC
CASSLVRDRGYTF
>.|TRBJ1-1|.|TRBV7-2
TGTGCCAGCAGCTTGAAGATACAGAACACTGAAGCTTTCTTT
CASSLKIQNTEAFF
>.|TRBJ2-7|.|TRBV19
TGTGCCAGTAGACAGGCAGCAGCACACTTCTACGAGCAGTACTTC
CASRQAAAHFYEQYF
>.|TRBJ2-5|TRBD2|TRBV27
TGTGCCAGTCAGATGAGTCCTAGCGGGGGTTCAGAGACCCAGTACTTC
CASQMSPSGGSETQYF
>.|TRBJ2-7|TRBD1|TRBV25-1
TGTGCCCCCCAGCAGGGGGCAGAGTACGAGCAGTACTTC
CAPQQGAEYEQYF
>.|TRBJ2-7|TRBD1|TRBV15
TGTGCCACCAGCATAGACAGGGGGTCCTACGAGCAGTACTTC
CATSIDRGSYEQYF
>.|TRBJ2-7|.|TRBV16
TGTGCCAGCAGCCAATCTCGTCACGGGGTCTCCTACGAGCAGTACTTC
CASSQSRHGVSYEQYF
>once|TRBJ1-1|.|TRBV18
TGTGCCAGCACATCCAGTCTGAACACTGAAGCTTTCTTT
CASTSSLNTEAFF
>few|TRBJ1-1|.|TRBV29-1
TGCAGCGTTGTCCCAGGGAACTCTCCTGAAGCTTTCTTT
CSVVPGNSPEAFF
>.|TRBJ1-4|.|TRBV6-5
TGTGCCAGCAGTTTACATGGGGGGGGGTTTAATGAAAAACTGTTTTTT
CASSLHGGGFNEKLFF
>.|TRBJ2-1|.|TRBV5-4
TGTGCCAGCAGCGCGGGACTTTTCAATGAGCAGTTCTTC
CASSAGLFNEQFF
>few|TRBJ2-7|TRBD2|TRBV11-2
TGTGCCAGCAGCTCCGGGACTAGGGGGGACGAGCAGTACTTC
CASSSGTRGDEQYF
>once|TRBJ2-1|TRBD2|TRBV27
TGTGCCAGCAGTGGTAGCGGGGGGGATGTCTACAATGAGCAGTTCTTC
CASSGSGGDVYNEQFF
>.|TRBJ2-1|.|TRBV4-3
TGCGCCAGCAGCCAAGGGGACTTATACAATGAGCAGTTCTTC
CASSQGDLYNEQFF
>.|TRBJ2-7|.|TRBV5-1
TGCGCCAGCAGCTTGGGCACAGGGACCGAGCAGTACTTC
CASSLGTGTEQYF
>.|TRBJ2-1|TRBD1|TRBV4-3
TGCGCCAGCAGCCAAGAAGCACAGGGGATCAACAATGAGCAGTTCTTC
CASSQEAQGINNEQFF
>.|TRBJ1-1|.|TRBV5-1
TGCGCCAGCAGCTCTGAGATGAACACTGAAGCTTTCTTT
CASSSEMNTEAFF
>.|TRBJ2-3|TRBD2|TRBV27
TGTGCCAGCAGTATACTTGGACTAGCGGGGGCAGATACGCAGTATTTT
CASSILGLAGADTQYF
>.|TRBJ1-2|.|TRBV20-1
TGCATCGGAGTGCTCCGCTATGGCTACACCTTC
CIGVLRYGYTF
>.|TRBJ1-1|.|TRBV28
TGTGCCAGCAGCCCATCGGGAGGGGCAAGCACTGAAGCTTTCTTT
CASSPSGGASTEAFF
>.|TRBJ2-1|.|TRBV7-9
TGTGCCAGCAGCCCCAGTCTGGAGCAGTTCTTC
CASSPSLEQFF
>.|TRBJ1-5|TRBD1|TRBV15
TGTGCCACCAGCACGACAGGGACATCAGCCCAGCCCCAGCATTTT
CATSTTGTSAQPQHF
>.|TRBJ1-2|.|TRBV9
TGTGCCAGCAGCGTTCCAGGGGAGTTCTATGGCTACACCTTC
CASSVPGEFYGYTF
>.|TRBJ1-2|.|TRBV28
TGTGCCAGCGGCTGGCGGCTCCCTAACTATGGCTACACCTTC
CASGWRLPNYGYTF
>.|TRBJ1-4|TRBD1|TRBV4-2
TGTGCCAGCAGCCGGGACAGGGGTACTGGGATTAATGAAAAACTGTTTTTT
CASSRDRGTGINEKLFF
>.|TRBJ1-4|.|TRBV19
TGTGCCAGTAGTACCTGGACGGACAGTGGTGTAGGTATGGAAAAACTGTTTTTT
CASSTWTDSGVGMEKLFF
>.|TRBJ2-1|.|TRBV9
TGTGCCAGCAGCGTAAGCGGGACAGGCGATGAGCAGTTCTTC
CASSVSGTGDEQFF